This passage covers 14 T cell receptor beta chains from one sample sequenced in a study of T cells after yellow fever vaccination. TCRdb called the 5' RACE reads again in MiXCR, with one record for every CDR3 protein. This sample has about 180,000 distinct CDR3 sequences, with about 6.2% found just once. The input for sequencing was CD4+ T cells sorted from PBMCs, taken on the day of the first yellow fever vaccination. These receptors all come from a man aged 18 to 30 who received the YFV17D yellow fever vaccine.

The chain couples TRBV18 to TRBJ2-1, with a tentative D call TRBD2 (5 bases). The CDR3 totals 15 residues. CDR1 is KGHSH, CDR2 LQKENI, per germline. Between the trimmed V and J ends, which lost 1 base and 5 bases, there was a span of 12 bases. The CDR3 nucleotides read TGTGCCAGCTCACCACAGGGAGCCCCTAACAATGAGCAGTTCTTC. Its translation is CASSPQGAPNNEQFF.

This clonotype was seen at least ten times. The V and J genes are TRBV6-2 or TRBV6-3 and TRBJ2-3; D is unresolved. The CDR3 covers 13 residues. Germline-derived CDR1 and CDR2 are MNHEY and SVGEGT. V was pared by 2 bases and J by 3 bases, with 6 bases between. The CDR3 DNA reads TGTGCCAGCAGTTACAGGACGACAGATACGCAGTATTTT. It encodes CASSYRTTDTQYF.

This clonotype was detected many times. The rearrangement joins TRBV7-2 to TRBJ2-6; D not certain. This CDR3 has 15 residues. Looked up from germline, CDR1 is SGHTA and CDR2 is FQGNSA. Trimming left V 4 bases short and J 1 base short, with 8 bases between. CDR3: CASSSQFSGANVLTF. The CDR3 DNA reads TGTGCCAGCAGCTCCCAGTTTTCTGGGGCCAACGTCCTGACTTTC.

This clonotype appeared many times. The V call is TRBV7-8, the J call TRBJ1-3; no definite D call. There are 12 residues in the CDR3. V was pared by 5 bases and J by 4 bases, with 6 bases between. Germline loops: CDR1 SGHVS, CDR2 FQNEAQ. The CDR3 protein is CASSQPGNTIYF. As DNA, the CDR3 is TGTGCCAGCAGCCAGCCCGGAAACACCATATATTTT.

This chain uses TRBV7-2 with TRBJ2-1, with 10 positions matching TRBD1. Germline V gives CDR1 SGHTA, CDR2 FQGNSA. Trimming took 0 bases from V and 7 from J; bases not matched to a gene: 6. The CDR3 is 16 amino acids. This chain's CDR3 is CASSLAGDRGRNEQFF. The CDR3 region has the DNA TGTGCCAGCAGCTTAGCAGGGGACAGGGGAAGAAATGAGCAGTTCTTC.

This clonotype was recorded many times. The V gene is TRBV14, the J gene TRBJ2-1; the D is unclear. CDR1 and CDR2 (germline): SGHDN, FVKESK. The V and J ends lost 5 bases and 3 bases respectively, with 5 bases between them. CDR3 length: 12 residues. CDR3 in DNA: TGTGCCAGCAGCGTTCACTACAATGAGCAGTTCTTC. Encoded protein: CASSVHYNEQFF. Together with reference TRBV14 and TRBJ2-1, the CDR3 gives the full variable domain: EAGVTQFPSHSVIEKGQTVTLRCDPISGHDNLYWYRRVMGKEIKFLLHFVKESKQDESGMPNNRFLAERTGGTYSTLKVQPAELEDSGVYFCASSVHYNEQFFGPGTRLTVL.

V usage is TRBV6-6 and J usage is TRBJ1-2, with unresolved D. This CDR3 region has 13 residues. The V gene's germline CDR1 is MNHNY and CDR2 SVGAGI (reference sequence). The V and J ends lost 6 bases and 0 bases respectively, with 8 bases between them. The CDR3 sequence is CASSLQPNYGYTF. The CDR3 DNA follows: TGTGCCAGCAGCCTCCAGCCTAACTATGGCTACACCTTC.

This clonotype has only a few counts. The chain uses TRBV6-5 and TRBJ2-3, with 10 bases that match TRBD2. CDR3 length equals 16 residues. Germline V CDR1 and CDR2: MNHEY, SVGAGI. Losses at the gene ends were 7 bases for V and 2 bases for J; bases not matched to a gene: 9. CDR3 amino acids: CASTPGTSALTDTQYF. DNA for the CDR3: TGTGCCAGCACCCCCGGGACTAGCGCCCTCACAGATACGCAGTATTTT.

This rearrangement joins TRBV3-1 to TRBJ2-4; 7 bases are shared with TRBD1. Trimming removed 10 bases from V and 1 base from J; junction bases left unmatched: 19. Looked up from germline, CDR1 is LGHDT and CDR2 is YNNKEL (reference sequence). CDR3 length: 18 residues. CDR3 DNA: TGTGCCATCAGTTTGGGCGTTACAGGGGCAGGGGCCAAAAACATTCAGTACTTC. As protein: CAISLGVTGAGAKNIQYF. The full variable domain, its missing parts supplied by reference TRBV3-1 and TRBJ2-4, is DTAVSQTPKYLVTQMGNDKSIKCEQNLGHDTMYWYKQDSKKFLKIMFSYNNKELIINETVPNRFSPKSPDKAHLNLHINSLELGDSAVYFCAISLGVTGAGAKNIQYFGAGTRLSVL.

This clonotype was observed a handful of times. In DNA form, the CDR3 reads TGTGCCAGCAGTTCAGTTTACGAGCAGTACGTC. As protein: CASSSVYEQYV. The V gene is TRBV28, the J gene TRBJ2-7; the D is unclear. V was clipped by 4 bases and J by 4 bases, with 5 bases between them. CDR3 length equals 11 residues. In germline, CDR1 is MDHEN, CDR2 SYDVKM.

This clonotype was seen repeatedly, ten times or more. This sequence joins TRBV5-1 and TRBJ1-4; D is unclear. V lost 4 bases and J 6 bases, leaving 16 bases between the germline ends. Germline V CDR1 and CDR2: SGHRS, YFSETQ. This CDR3 is 15 amino acids long. CDR3 bases: TGCGCCAGCAGCCCGACCGACGGATACTATGAAAAACTGTTTTTT. Translated, it gives CASSPTDGYYEKLFF.

The chain joins TRBV3-1 to TRBJ2-3; D gene ambiguous. This CDR3 comprises 13 residues. The ends were cut back, 3 bases at V and 6 bases at J, with 10 bases in the middle. The germline V gene has CDR1 LGHDT and CDR2 YNNKEL (reference sequence). The CDR3 sequence: CASSQRLRDTQYF. CDR3 sequence (DNA): TGTGCCAGCAGCCAGAGGCTCCGCGATACGCAGTATTTT.

The rearrangement uses TRBV28 and TRBJ1-5; possible D gene TRBD1, 5 bases. The germline V gene has CDR1 MDHEN and CDR2 SYDVKM. The V and J ends lost 5 bases and 3 bases respectively, with 14 bases between them. This CDR3 is 15 amino acids long. This CDR3 is CASSRADSNNQPQHF. CDR3 bases: TGTGCCAGCAGTAGGGCCGACAGTAACAATCAGCCCCAGCATTTT.

This clonotype was seen ten or more times. This chain connects TRBV20-1 to TRBJ2-5; maybe TRBD1 (6 bases). CDR1 and CDR2 from the germline V gene are DFQATT and SNEGSKA (reference sequence). This CDR3 is built from 12 residues. V was clipped by 5 bases and J by 3 bases, with 10 bases between them. The DNA of the CDR3 is TGCAGTGCTGTACAGGGTAAAGAGACCCAGTACTTC. Amino acid sequence: CSAVQGKETQYF.